This passage covers 27 T cell receptor beta chains from one sample sequenced in a study of blood T cell repertoires in COVID-19. The protocol was immunoSEQ multiplex PCR, while the TCRdb copy is restricted to in-frame clones and leaves out a portion. The sample lists around 300,000 clones; approximately 86% were seen once. Sample: PBMCs or T cells enriched from blood (not recorded which). The receptors here all came from a woman aged 25 to 39 who had recovered from COVID-19.

The DNA for the CDR3 is TGTGCCAGCAGCCAAGTATATGCCGCCGGGGGATATAATTCACCCCTCCACTTT. Its protein is CASSQVYAAGGYNSPLHF. This chain uses TRBV3-1 (or the pseudogene TRBV3-2) with TRBJ1-6, with D perhaps matching TRBD1 (5 bases). Between the trimmed V and J ends, which lost 1 base and 4 bases, there was a span of 17 bases. The CDR3 extends over 18 amino acids. Germline assignment: CDR1 LGHDT and CDR2 YNNKEL (reference sequence).

The gene calls are TRBV7-6 and TRBJ2-5; the D gene is possibly TRBD1 (5 bases). The CDR3 length is 14 residues. In germline, CDR1 is SGHVS, CDR2 FNYEAQ. V was clipped by 2 bases and J by 5 bases, with 12 bases between them. CDR3 nucleotides: TGTGCCAGCAGCTTATTTATCCAGGGTGAGACCCAGTACTTC. Translated, it gives CASSLFIQGETQYF.

In regard to this clone: In the same sample, other DNA sequences code for this CDR3. The chain combines TRBV5-1 with TRBJ2-1; the D gene is possibly TRBD1 (5 bases). Germline CDR1 is SGHRS and CDR2 is YFSETQ. V was cut by 0 bases and J by 5 bases, with 6 bases left in between. The CDR3 runs to 13 residues. The chain's CDR3 is CASSLGTNNEQFF. The DNA of the CDR3 is TGCGCCAGCAGCTTGGGGACAAACAATGAGCAGTTCTTC. Using reference TRBV5-1 and TRBJ2-1 for the parts outside the CDR3, the full variable domain is KAGVTQTPRYLIKTRGQQVTLSCSPISGHRSVSWYQQTPGQGLQFLFEYFSETQRNKGNFPGRFSGRQFSNSRSEMNVSTLELGDSALYLCASSLGTNNEQFFGPGTRLTVL.

Notes on this clone: Other DNA sequences in this sample translate to the same CDR3. The gene calls are TRBV3-1 (or the pseudogene TRBV3-2) and TRBJ2-3, with unresolved D. CDR1 and CDR2 from the germline V gene are LGHDT and YNNKEL (reference sequence). V lost 0 bases, J lost 0 bases, and 4 bases lay in between. The CDR3 totals 14 residues. In nucleotides, the CDR3 is TGTGCCAGCAGCCAAGATCTGAGCACAGATACGCAGTATTTT. Its protein is CASSQDLSTDTQYF.

The rearrangement joins TRBV4-2 to TRBJ2-7, with 11 bases identical to TRBD2. The CDR3 spans 17 residues. Germline V lookup: CDR1 LGHNA, CDR2 YNFKEQ. V lost 0 bases, J lost 1 base, and 5 bases stayed unmatched. The CDR3 DNA is TGTGCCAGCAGCCAAGATCGGCTAGCGGGAGGTTCCTACGAGCAGTACTTC. Its protein product is CASSQDRLAGGSYEQYF.

The chain uses TRBV7-2 and TRBJ1-2; no firm D call. Germline CDR1 is SGHTA and CDR2 is FQGNSA. V was trimmed by 2 bases and J by 5 bases, leaving 12 bases between them. The CDR3 extends over 14 amino acids. CDR3 DNA: TGTGCCAGCAGCTTACTTTTACGGGAATATGGCTACACCTTC. Amino acid sequence: CASSLLLREYGYTF.

The V gene is TRBV5-1, the J gene TRBJ1-5; D not resolved. Trimming stripped 2 bases from V and 2 bases from J, with 14 bases between. The germline gives CDR1 SGHRS, CDR2 YFSETQ. CDR3 length: 16 amino acids. CDR3 protein: CASSLDGVEGNQPQHF. CDR3 coding DNA: TGCGCCAGCAGCTTAGACGGCGTGGAGGGCAATCAGCCCCAGCATTTT.

The rearrangement uses TRBV6-5 and TRBJ1-2; unclear D gene. Germline V gives CDR1 MNHEY, CDR2 SVGAGI. V lost 0 bases to trimming and J lost 4 bases, with 12 bases between them. The CDR3 is made up of 15 amino acids. In nucleotides, the CDR3 is TGTGCCAGCAGTTACTCGGGAGCGATGTCCTATGGCTACACCTTC. Translated, it gives CASSYSGAMSYGYTF.

J is TRBJ2-7 and V is TRBV2; no firm D call. This CDR3 comprises 17 residues. Germline CDR1 SNHLY, CDR2 FYNNEI. V gave up 2 bases and J gave up 3 bases, with 20 bases separating them. The chain's CDR3 is CASSEQVTHPPIYEQYF. In DNA, the CDR3 is TGTGCCAGCAGTGAACAGGTCACACACCCACCCATCTACGAGCAGTACTTC.

The chain is built from TRBV6-5 and TRBJ1-1; D may be TRBD1 (5 bases). Trimming pared 7 bases from V and 4 bases from J, leaving 16 bases between. The germline gives CDR1 MNHEY, CDR2 SVGAGI. The CDR3 consists of 14 residues. CDR3 sequence reads: CASTQVAGGTEAFF. Written as DNA, the CDR3 is TGTGCCAGCACGCAGGTTGCCGGGGGCACTGAAGCTTTCTTT.

The V call is TRBV4-1, the J call TRBJ1-6, with D perhaps matching TRBD1 (5 bases). With 1 base removed from V and 10 bases from J, the gap between germline ends came to 11 bases. Per the germline V gene, CDR1 is MGHRA and CDR2 is YSYEKL. This CDR3 comprises 14 residues. The CDR3 is CASSQVGRVSPLHF. CDR3 nucleotides: TGCGCCAGCAGCCAAGTGGGCAGGGTATCACCCCTCCACTTT.

This chain links TRBV12-5 with TRBJ2-3, with 12 bases matching TRBD2. V dropped 6 bases and J dropped 2; count of bases not matched to a gene: 3. Germline V lookup: CDR1 LGHNT, CDR2 FRNRAP. The CDR3 runs to 15 residues. CDR3 sequence reads: CASGSSGGATDTQYF. DNA for the CDR3: TGTGCTAGTGGGTCTAGCGGGGGGGCCACAGATACGCAGTATTTT.

The chain uses TRBV5-1 and TRBJ2-3, with 12 bases matching TRBD2. The CDR3 extends over 16 amino acids. V shed 3 bases and J 3 bases; nucleotides not matched to a gene: 5. Germline CDR1 reads SGHRS; CDR2 reads YFSETQ. The CDR3 DNA is TGCGCCAGCAGCTCGCGAGGACTAGCGGGAACAGATACGCAGTATTTT. Encoded protein: CASSSRGLAGTDTQYF.

V and J are TRBV14 and TRBJ2-1, with 7 nucleotides matching TRBD1. CDR3 length: 16 residues. The junction had 8 bases not matched to a gene; V was cut back by 3 bases and J by 3 bases. The germline V gene encodes CDR1 SGHDN and CDR2 FVKESK. CDR3: CASSHIRDRGYNEQFF. The CDR3 DNA reads TGTGCCAGCAGCCACATCCGGGACAGAGGCTACAATGAGCAGTTCTTC. Full variable domain (rest looked up from reference TRBV14 and TRBJ2-1): EAGVTQFPSHSVIEKGQTVTLRCDPISGHDNLYWYRRVMGKEIKFLLHFVKESKQDESGMPNNRFLAERTGGTYSTLKVQPAELEDSGVYFCASSHIRDRGYNEQFFGPGTRLTVL.

This rearrangement joins TRBV14 to TRBJ2-7, with 9 bases matching TRBD2. Unmatched junction bases numbered 14, after V lost 4 bases and J lost 4 bases. From germline, CDR1 is SGHDN and CDR2 FVKESK. This CDR3 comprises 17 residues. The CDR3: CASSPRLKAGGPYEQYF. The CDR3 coding sequence is TGTGCCAGCAGCCCAAGATTAAAGGCGGGAGGGCCGTACGAGCAGTACTTC.

Only one count was recorded for this clone. J is TRBJ2-2 and V is TRBV10-3; TRBD2 might be the D (5 bases). The germline gives CDR1 ENHRY, CDR2 SYGVKD. CDR3 length equals 19 residues. Trimming stripped 10 bases from V and 4 bases from J, with 31 bases between. CDR3 sequence (DNA): TGTGCCACCTACCCAATCGGCGGGTGGAGCCTAAAGGGCACCGGGGAGCTGTTTTTT. Its protein product is CATYPIGGWSLKGTGELFF.

This sequence joins TRBV2 and TRBJ2-1, with TRBD2 matching over 7 bases. Germline V gene sequence: CDR1 SNHLY, CDR2 FYNNEI. The CDR3 loop spans 15 amino acids. The junction had 8 bases not matched to a gene; V was cut back by 3 bases and J by 6 bases. CDR3 in amino acids: CASSELGGMFNEQFF. CDR3 bases: TGTGCCAGCAGTGAGTTGGGAGGGATGTTCAATGAGCAGTTCTTC.

The chain employs TRBV5-4 and TRBJ2-3, with 10 bases aligning to TRBD2. V lost 3 bases to trimming and J lost 3 bases; unmatched junction nucleotides: 13. The CDR3 is 18 amino acids. Per germline, CDR1 SGHNT and CDR2 YYREEE (reference sequence). This chain's CDR3 is CASSSPSTLAGVTDTQYF. DNA of the CDR3: TGTGCCAGCAGCTCCCCTTCAACTCTAGCGGGAGTAACAGATACGCAGTATTTT.

As concerns this clone: A much larger clone lies one base from this, so it may be a read error. The rearrangement uses TRBV7-8 and TRBJ1-1; TRBD1 matches at 7 bases. Trimming at V came to 3 bases and at J to 3 bases, leaving 1 base not matched to a gene. This CDR3 contains 13 residues. Germline-derived CDR1 and CDR2 are SGHVS and FQNEAQ. The CDR3 sequence: CASSFDRDTEAFF. CDR3 nucleotides: TGTGCCAGCAGCTTTGACAGGGACACTGAAGCTTTCTTT.

This chain connects TRBV18 to TRBJ1-1, with D perhaps matching TRBD1 (5 bases). Germline V gene sequence: CDR1 KGHSH, CDR2 LQKENI. This CDR3 region has 12 residues. Trimming pared 1 base from V and 7 bases from J, leaving 7 bases between. Here the CDR3 DNA reads TGTGCCAGCTCACCACTTGACAGTGAAGCTTTCTTT. Translating it yields CASSPLDSEAFF.

The chain is built from TRBV4-1 and TRBJ2-1; 9 positions agree with TRBD2. This CDR3 is 15 amino acids long. Germline trimming cut 2 bases from V and 16 bases from J; bases unmatched to any gene: 15. Germline lookup yields CDR1 MGHRA and CDR2 YSYEKL. CDR3 nucleotides: TGCGCCAGCAGCCAACGTTCCCTCGGACTAGCGAGATATTTCTTC. Its translation: CASSQRSLGLARYFF.

The chain has TRBV7-2 and TRBJ2-3; D is unresolved. The germline gives CDR1 SGHTA, CDR2 FQGNSA. The V end was cut by 0 bases, the J end by 4 bases, with 8 bases between. The CDR3 runs to 14 residues. CDR3 in DNA: TGTGCCAGCAGCTTAGCGCGTCTTTCAGATACGCAGTATTTT. It translates to CASSLARLSDTQYF.

The chain uses TRBV9 and TRBJ2-7; 12 bases map to TRBD1. CDR1 and CDR2 from the germline V gene are SGDLS and YYNGEE. Losses at the gene ends were 4 bases for V and 6 bases for J; bases not matched to a gene: 8. This CDR3 is 15 amino acids long. CDR3: CASSSRDRGRGEQYF. The CDR3 region has the DNA TGTGCCAGCAGCAGCCGGGACAGGGGGCGAGGCGAGCAGTACTTC.

The V gene is TRBV2, the J gene TRBJ2-7; 13 bases are a match to TRBD2. This CDR3 is 16 amino acids long. After removal of 1 base from V and 3 bases from J, the junction contained 3 bases not matched to a gene. Germline CDR1 reads SNHLY; CDR2 reads FYNNEI. DNA of the CDR3: TGTGCCAGCAGTGAAGGGGGACTAGCGGGGTTCTACGAGCAGTACTTC. This sequence encodes CASSEGGLAGFYEQYF.

V gene TRBV7-2 combines with J gene TRBJ2-5; 12 bases agree with TRBD2. The CDR3 extends over 18 amino acids. Trimming took 3 bases from V and 5 from J; bases not matched to a gene: 13. The germline V gene has CDR1 SGHTA and CDR2 FQGNSA. The CDR3 region is CASSFSALAGGPWETQYF. The CDR3, as DNA: TGTGCCAGCAGCTTTAGTGCCCTAGCGGGAGGGCCGTGGGAGACCCAGTACTTC.

The J gene is TRBJ1-5, the V gene TRBV7-9; TRBD1 might be the D (6 bases). V was cut by 2 bases and J by 4 bases, with 15 bases left in between. Looked up from germline, CDR1 is SEHNR and CDR2 is FQNEAQ (reference sequence). The CDR3 consists of 16 residues. The CDR3 DNA follows: TGTGCCAGCAGCTTATCGGGAGGGGGTTATAATCAGCCCCAGCATTTT. Amino acid sequence: CASSLSGGGYNQPQHF. The entire variable domain, with the rest obtained from reference TRBV7-9 and TRBJ1-5, is as follows: DTGVSQNPRHKITKRGQNVTFRCDPISEHNRLYWYRQTLGQGPEFLTYFQNEAQLEKSRLLSDRFSAERPKGSFSTLEIQRTEQGDSAMYLCASSLSGGGYNQPQHFGDGTRLSIL.

The chain couples TRBV2 to TRBJ2-3; 9 positions agree with TRBD2. The CDR3 loop spans 16 amino acids. Germline V gene sequence: CDR1 SNHLY, CDR2 FYNNEI. V trimming: 4 bases; J trimming: 0 bases; junction bases outside the gene matches: 5. The CDR3 sequence is CASSVPSGDSTDTQYF. In nucleotides, the CDR3 is TGTGCCAGCAGTGTACCTAGCGGGGACAGCACAGATACGCAGTATTTT.